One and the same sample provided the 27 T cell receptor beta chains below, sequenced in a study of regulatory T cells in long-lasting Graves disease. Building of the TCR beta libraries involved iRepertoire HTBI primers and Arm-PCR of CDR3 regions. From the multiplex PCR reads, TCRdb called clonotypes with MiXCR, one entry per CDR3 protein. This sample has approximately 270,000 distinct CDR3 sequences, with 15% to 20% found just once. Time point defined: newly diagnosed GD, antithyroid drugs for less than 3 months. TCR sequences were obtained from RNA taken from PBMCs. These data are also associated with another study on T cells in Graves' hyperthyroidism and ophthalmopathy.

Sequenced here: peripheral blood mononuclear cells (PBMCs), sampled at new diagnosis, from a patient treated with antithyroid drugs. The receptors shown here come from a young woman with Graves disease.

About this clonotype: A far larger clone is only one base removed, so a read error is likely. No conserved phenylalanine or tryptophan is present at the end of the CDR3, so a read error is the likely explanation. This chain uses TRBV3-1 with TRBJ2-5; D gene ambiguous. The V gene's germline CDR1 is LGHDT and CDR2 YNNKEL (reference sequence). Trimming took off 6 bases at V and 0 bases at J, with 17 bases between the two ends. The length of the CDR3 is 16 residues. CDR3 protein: CASSPLSGRNQETQYL. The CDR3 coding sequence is TGTGCCAGCAGTCCCCTTTCCGGCAGGAACCAAGAGACCCAGTACTTA.

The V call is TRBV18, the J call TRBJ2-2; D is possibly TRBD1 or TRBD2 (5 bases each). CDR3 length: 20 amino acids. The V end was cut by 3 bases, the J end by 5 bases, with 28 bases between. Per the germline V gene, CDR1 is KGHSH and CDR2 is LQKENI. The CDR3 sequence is CASSPPYSPGRRDHTGELFF. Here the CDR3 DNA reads TGTGCCAGCTCACCTCCTTACTCTCCGGGACGACGGGACCATACCGGGGAGCTGTTTTTT.

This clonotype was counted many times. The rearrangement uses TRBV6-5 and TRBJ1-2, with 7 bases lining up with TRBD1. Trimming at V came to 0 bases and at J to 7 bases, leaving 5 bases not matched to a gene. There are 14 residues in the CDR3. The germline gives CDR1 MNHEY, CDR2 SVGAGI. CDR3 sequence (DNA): TGTGCCAGCAGTTACTCGAACAGGGGAGGTGGCTACACCTTC. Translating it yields CASSYSNRGGGYTF.

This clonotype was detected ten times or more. The DNA of the CDR3 is TGTGCCAGCAGTGATGATCTCACCAACTATGGCTACACCTTC. Translated, it gives CASSDDLTNYGYTF. J is TRBJ1-2 and V is TRBV2; D not resolved. This CDR3 has 14 residues. Germline V CDR1 and CDR2: SNHLY, FYNNEI. V was shortened by 3 bases and J by 2 bases, with 10 bases between the two germline ends.

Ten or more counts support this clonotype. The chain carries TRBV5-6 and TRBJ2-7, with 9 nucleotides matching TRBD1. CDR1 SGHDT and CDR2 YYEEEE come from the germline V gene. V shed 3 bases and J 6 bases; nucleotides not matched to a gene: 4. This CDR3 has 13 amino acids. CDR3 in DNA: TGTGCCAGCAGCTCGGGACAGGGATTCGAGCAGTACTTC. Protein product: CASSSGQGFEQYF.

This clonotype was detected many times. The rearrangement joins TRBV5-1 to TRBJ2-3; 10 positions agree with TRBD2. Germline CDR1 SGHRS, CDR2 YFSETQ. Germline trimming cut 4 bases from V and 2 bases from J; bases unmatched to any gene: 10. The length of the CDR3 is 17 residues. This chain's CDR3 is CASSPNLLAGHTDTQYF. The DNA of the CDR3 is TGCGCCAGCAGCCCAAACCTACTAGCGGGACACACAGATACGCAGTATTTT.

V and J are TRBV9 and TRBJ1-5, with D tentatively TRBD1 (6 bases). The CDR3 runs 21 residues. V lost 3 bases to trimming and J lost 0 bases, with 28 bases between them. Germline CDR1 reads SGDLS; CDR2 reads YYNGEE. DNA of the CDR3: TGTGCCAGCAGCGCGCCGATGGCCCGGACAGAGGGTCTCAATAGCAATCAGCCCCAGCATTTT. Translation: CASSAPMARTEGLNSNQPQHF.

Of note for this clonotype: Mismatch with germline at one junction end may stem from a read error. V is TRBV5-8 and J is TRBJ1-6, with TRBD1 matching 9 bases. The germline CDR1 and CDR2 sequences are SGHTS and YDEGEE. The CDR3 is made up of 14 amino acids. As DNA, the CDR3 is TGTGCCAGCAGCTTACAGGGGGCTGATTCACCCCCCCACTTT. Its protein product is CASSLQGADSPPHF.

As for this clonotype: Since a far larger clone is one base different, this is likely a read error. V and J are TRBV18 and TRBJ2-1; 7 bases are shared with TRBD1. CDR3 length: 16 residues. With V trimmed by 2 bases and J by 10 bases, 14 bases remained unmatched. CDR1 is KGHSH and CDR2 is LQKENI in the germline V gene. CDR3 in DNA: TGTGCCAGCTCACCATCAGGGGGAGACCGTGCCTACGAGCAGTTCTTC. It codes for CASSPSGGDRAYEQFF.

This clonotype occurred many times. CDR3 protein: CSARWGGGDQETQYF. The CDR3 DNA reads TGCAGTGCTAGATGGGGGGGGGGGGACCAAGAGACCCAGTACTTC. The J gene is TRBJ2-5, the V gene TRBV20-1; 7 bases align to TRBD2. Germline CDR1 and CDR2: DFQATT and SNEGSKA (reference sequence). V trimming: 2 bases; J trimming: 0 bases; junction bases outside the gene matches: 6. CDR3 length: 15 residues.

DNA for the CDR3: TGTGCCAGTAGTTGGGCACCAAATGAAAAACTGTTTTTT. Protein: CASSWAPNEKLFF. The chain has TRBV19 and TRBJ1-4; D remains ambiguous. This CDR3 is 13 amino acids long. Trimming took off 5 bases at V and 5 bases at J, with 9 bases between the two ends. The germline CDR1 and CDR2 sequences are LNHDA and SQIVND (reference sequence).

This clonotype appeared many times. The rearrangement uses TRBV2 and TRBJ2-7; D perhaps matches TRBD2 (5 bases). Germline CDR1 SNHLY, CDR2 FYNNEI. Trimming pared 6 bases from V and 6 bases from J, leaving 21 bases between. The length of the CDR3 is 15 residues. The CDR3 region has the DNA TGTGCCAGCAGAGTCTCGACATGGGAGTATGTCGAGCAGTACTTC. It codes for CASRVSTWEYVEQYF. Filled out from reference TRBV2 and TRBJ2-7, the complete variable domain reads EPEVTQTPSHQVTQMGQEVILRCVPISNHLYFYWYRQILGQKVEFLVSFYNNEISEKSEIFDDQFSVERPDGSNFTLKIRSTKLEDSAMYFCASRVSTWEYVEQYFGPGTRLTVT.

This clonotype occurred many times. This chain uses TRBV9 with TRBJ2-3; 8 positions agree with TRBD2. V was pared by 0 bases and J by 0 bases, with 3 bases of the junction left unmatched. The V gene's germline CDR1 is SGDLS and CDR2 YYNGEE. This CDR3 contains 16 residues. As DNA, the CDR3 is TGTGCCAGCAGCGTAGCTACTAGCGGCAGCACAGATACGCAGTATTTT. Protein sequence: CASSVATSGSTDTQYF.

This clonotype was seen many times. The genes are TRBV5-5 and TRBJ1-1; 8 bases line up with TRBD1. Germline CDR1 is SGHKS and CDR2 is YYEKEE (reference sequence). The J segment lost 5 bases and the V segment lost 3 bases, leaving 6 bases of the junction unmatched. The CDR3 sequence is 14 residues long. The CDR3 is CASSWTGFRTEAFF. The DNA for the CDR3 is TGTGCCAGCAGCTGGACAGGGTTCCGAACTGAAGCTTTCTTT. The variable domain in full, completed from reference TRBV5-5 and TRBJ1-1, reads DAGVTQSPTHLIKTRGQQVTLRCSPISGHKSVSWYQQVLGQGPQFIFQYYEKEERGRGNFPDRFSARQFPNYSSELNVNALLLGDSALYLCASSWTGFRTEAFFGQGTRLTVV.

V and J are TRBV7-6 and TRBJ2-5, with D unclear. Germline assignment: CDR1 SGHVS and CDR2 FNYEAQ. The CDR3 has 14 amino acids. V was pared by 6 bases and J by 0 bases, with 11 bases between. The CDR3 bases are TGTGCCAGCAGTTTTCTGACGGACCAAGAGACCCAGTACTTC. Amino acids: CASSFLTDQETQYF. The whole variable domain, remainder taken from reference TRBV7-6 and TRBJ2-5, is GAGVSQSPRYKVTKRGQDVALRCDPISGHVSLYWYRQALGQGPEFLTYFNYEAQQDKSGLPNDRFSAERPEGSISTLTIQRTEQRDSAMYRCASSFLTDQETQYFGPGTRLLVL.

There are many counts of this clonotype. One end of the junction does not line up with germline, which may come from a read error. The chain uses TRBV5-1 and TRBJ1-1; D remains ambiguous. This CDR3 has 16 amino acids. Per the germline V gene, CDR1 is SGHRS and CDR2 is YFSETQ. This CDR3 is CASRLSGGNMNTEAFF. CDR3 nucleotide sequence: TGTGCCAGCAGATTATCGGGAGGAAACATGAACACTGAAGCTTTCTTT.

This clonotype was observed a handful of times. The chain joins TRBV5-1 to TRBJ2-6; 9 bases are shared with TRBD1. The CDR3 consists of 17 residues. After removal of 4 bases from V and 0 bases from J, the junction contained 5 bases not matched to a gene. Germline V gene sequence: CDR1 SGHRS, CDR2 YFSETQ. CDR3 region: CASSTGTGTSGANVLTF. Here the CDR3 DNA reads TGCGCCAGCAGCACCGGGACAGGGACCTCTGGGGCCAACGTCCTGACTTTC.

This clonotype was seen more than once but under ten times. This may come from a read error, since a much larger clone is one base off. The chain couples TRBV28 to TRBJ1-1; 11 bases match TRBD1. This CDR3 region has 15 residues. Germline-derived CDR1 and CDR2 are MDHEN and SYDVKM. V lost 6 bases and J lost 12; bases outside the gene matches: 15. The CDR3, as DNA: TGTGCCAGCAGGGGGACAGGGGGGGGAGATGGCGAAACTTTCTTT. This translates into CASRGTGGGDGETFF.

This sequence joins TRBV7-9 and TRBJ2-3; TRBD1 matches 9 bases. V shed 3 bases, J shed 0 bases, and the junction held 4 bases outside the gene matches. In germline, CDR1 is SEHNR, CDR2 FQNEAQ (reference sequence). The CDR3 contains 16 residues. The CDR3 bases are TGTGCCAGCAGCTTGGGGGACAGGGCAAGCACAGATACGCAGTATTTT. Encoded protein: CASSLGDRASTDTQYF. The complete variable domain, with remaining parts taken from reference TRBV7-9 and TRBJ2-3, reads DTGVSQNPRHKITKRGQNVTFRCDPISEHNRLYWYRQTLGQGPEFLTYFQNEAQLEKSRLLSDRFSAERPKGSFSTLEIQRTEQGDSAMYLCASSLGDRASTDTQYFGPGTRLTVL.

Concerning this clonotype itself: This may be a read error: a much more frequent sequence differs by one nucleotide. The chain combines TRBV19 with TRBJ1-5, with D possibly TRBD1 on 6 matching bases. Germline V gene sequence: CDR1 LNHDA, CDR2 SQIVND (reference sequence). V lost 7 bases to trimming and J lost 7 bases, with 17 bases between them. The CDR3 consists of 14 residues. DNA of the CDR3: TGTGCCAGTACCTGGGGGGCAGGGTGGCAGCCCCAGCATTTT. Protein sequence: CASTWGAGWQPQHF.

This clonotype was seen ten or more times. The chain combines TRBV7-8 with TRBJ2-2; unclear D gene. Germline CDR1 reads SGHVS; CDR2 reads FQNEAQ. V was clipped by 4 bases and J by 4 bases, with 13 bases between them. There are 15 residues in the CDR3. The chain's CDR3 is CASSSEDSGTGELFF. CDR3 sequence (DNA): TGTGCCAGCAGCTCGGAAGACTCCGGCACCGGGGAGCTGTTTTTT.

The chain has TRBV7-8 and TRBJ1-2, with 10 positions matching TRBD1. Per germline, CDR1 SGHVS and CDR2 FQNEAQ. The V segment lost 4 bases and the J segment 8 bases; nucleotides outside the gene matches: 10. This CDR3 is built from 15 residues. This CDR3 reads CASSSSTGGWEGYTF. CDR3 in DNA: TGTGCCAGCAGCTCCTCGACAGGGGGCTGGGAAGGCTACACCTTC.

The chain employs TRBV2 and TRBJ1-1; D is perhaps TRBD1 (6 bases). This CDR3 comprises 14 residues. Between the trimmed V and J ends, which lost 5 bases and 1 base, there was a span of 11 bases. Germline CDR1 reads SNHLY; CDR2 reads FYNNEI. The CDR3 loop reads CASSSRTANTEAFF. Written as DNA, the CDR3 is TGTGCCAGCAGTTCCCGGACAGCGAACACTGAAGCTTTCTTT.

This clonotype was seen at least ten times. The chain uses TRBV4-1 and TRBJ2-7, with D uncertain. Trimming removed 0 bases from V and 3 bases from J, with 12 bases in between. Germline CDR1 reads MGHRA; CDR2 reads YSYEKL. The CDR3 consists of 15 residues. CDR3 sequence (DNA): TGCGCCAGCAGCCAAGATGGACGCCCCAGCTACGAGCAGTACTTC. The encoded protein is CASSQDGRPSYEQYF.

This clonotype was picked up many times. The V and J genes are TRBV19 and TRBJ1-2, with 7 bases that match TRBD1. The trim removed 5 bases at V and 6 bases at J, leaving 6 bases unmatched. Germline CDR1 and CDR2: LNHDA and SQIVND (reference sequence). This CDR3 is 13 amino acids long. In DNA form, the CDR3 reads TGTGCCAGTAGTCCGGGACAGAGAGATGGCTACACCTTC. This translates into CASSPGQRDGYTF.

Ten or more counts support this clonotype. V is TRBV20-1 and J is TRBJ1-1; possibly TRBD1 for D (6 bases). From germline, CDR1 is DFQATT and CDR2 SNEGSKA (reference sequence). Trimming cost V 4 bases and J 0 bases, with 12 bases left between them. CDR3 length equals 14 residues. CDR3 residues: CSAKPGHMNTEAFF. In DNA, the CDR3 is TGCAGTGCTAAACCGGGACACATGAACACTGAAGCTTTCTTT.

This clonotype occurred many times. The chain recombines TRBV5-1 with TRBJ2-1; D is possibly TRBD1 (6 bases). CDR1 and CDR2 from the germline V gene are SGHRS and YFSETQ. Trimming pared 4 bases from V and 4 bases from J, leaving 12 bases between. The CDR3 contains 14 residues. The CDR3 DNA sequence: TGCGCCAGCAGCGCCGCGGACAGTTACAATGAGCAGTTCTTC. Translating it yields CASSAADSYNEQFF.